This T cell receptor beta chain derives from a study of blood T cell repertoires in COVID-19. Overall study context: Material from acute and convalescent COVID-19 was sourced from the United States, Italy and Spain. Sources were T cells, B-cell-depleted T cells, or PBMCs; the material itself was cDNA or gDNA.

Authors' methods: Reference gene primer amplification in the assay estimated nucleated cell counts. Profiled with immunoSEQ multiplex PCR; TCRdb holds only in-frame clones, not every one. D and trimming were read from the DNA, whereas the V and J calls and clone size are those reported in that table. This table holds roughly 160,000 clones, over 80% found once. Unmatched junction bases numbered 12, after V lost 6 bases and J lost 1 base. The CDR3 is 16 residues long. Germline V gene data show CDR1 as SQVTM and CDR2 as ANQGSEA. The sequenced material came from peripheral blood. The sequence was collected from a woman aged 55-75 years with acute or convalescent COVID-19. V gene TRBV29-1 combines with J gene TRBJ2-5, with 9 positions matching TRBD1. The chain's CDR3 is CSVASGTGPFQETQYF. CDR3 DNA sequence: TGCAGCGTCGCTTCCGGGACAGGGCCTTTCCAAGAGACCCAGTACTTC.